Here is one TCR beta chain with its context. Its antigen is unidentified. The sample belongs to a study of PD-1 blockade in classical Hodgkin lymphoma. Relapse was seen in all patients after autologous stem cell transplantation, and brentuximab vedotin exposure was variable. Responses achieved at best were complete response, partial response or progressive disease. Data came from immunoSEQ multiplex PCR; TCRdb stores just in-frame clones and leaves some out. Of 60,000 or so clones listed, roughly nine tenths are singletons. Germline V lookup: CDR1 SQVTM, CDR2 ANQGSEA. The CDR3 covers 10 residues. V lost 6 bases and J lost 4, with 7 bases in between. Overall study results and limits: Reports described newly diagnosed patients as having lower baseline TCR diversity than healthy donors. What caused the repertoire differences, perhaps disease activity or prior therapy, remains undefined. Baseline diversity resembling that of newly diagnosed patients was seen in complete responders.

Sequenced here: peripheral blood mononuclear cells (PBMCs), sampled at baseline. The sequence derives from a human donor with classical Hodgkin lymphoma. This chain connects TRBV29-1 to TRBJ2-7; D call uncertain. The CDR3 region has the DNA TGCAGCGTCAAGGATTACGAGCAGTACTTC. As protein: CSVKDYEQYF.